What follows describes a single TCR beta chain. This clonotype has at least ten counts. Its antigen target is currently unknown. There are no base qualities to consult, and no much larger clone falls within one base. The sample comes from a study of T cells after yellow fever vaccination (dated by TCRdb to between 2017 and 2020). About the investigation overall: The SMART-Seq v4 Ultra Low Input RNA kit was used to prepare libraries from fractions with low cell numbers. To follow T-cell clones before and after primary and booster YFV17D yellow fever vaccination, bulk TCR alpha and beta repertoires were sequenced over time. Two healthy male donors, one aged 18 to 30 and one aged 30 to 40 years, made up the cohort. Bulk PBMC replicates and cell subsets were isolated from blood drawn at multiple timepoints before and after both primary and secondary immunization.

Summary of the overall study and its limitations: Most clones expanded after primary vaccination were re-detected after the booster (around 96% of CD4 and around 88% of CD8), suggesting broad memory maintenance. Computational filtering was needed because FACS-sorted repertoires could contain abundant contaminating clonotypes from the bulk population. Compared with the primary T-cell response, the secondary T-cell response was faster but weaker, reaching its peak on day 5 rather than on day 15. Because the study included only two donors, the extent to which the findings can be generalized is limited. A small share of clonotypes was detected in both CD4 and CD8 compartments, with the overlap likely arising from convergent recombination.

Sample treatment or condition, as interpreted from the label and publication: live attenuated yellow fever vaccine strain. At each blood-draw timepoint, two biological replicates of bulk PBMCs were obtained. PBMCs were isolated from peripheral blood using a standard Ficoll-Paque protocol. RNA was extracted with TriZol from bulk PBMCs, CD4 and CD8 fractions, and dextramer-positive and dextramer-negative fractions. The sequencer listed for this sample is Illumina NovaSeq 6000. TCR cDNA was synthesized by 5'RACE template switching, which introduced a universal primer site and unique molecular identifiers. Priming of cDNA synthesis was performed from both the TCR alpha and TCR beta constant segments. Libraries were amplified in two PCR steps, with sample barcodes and sequencing adapters added in the second step. Sequencing of libraries was done on Illumina HiSeq 2500 (2x100 bp) or NovaSeq (2x150 bp). Per the authors' processing: MIGEC handled demultiplexing of reads and collapsing into UMI consensus sequences, while MiXCR performed V(D)J alignment. Using edgeR on replicate PBMC samples, clonotypes were called vaccine-responding if FDR was below 0.01 and the log2 fold change was above 5 up to day 15. Each bulk clonotype was labeled CD4 or CD8 based on which sequenced repertoire, CD4 or CD8, contained the clonotype at higher abundance. In-frame beta chains were kept once TCRdb had trimmed the public reads at Q25 with fastp and called clones with MiXCR. Under each unique CDR3 protein, matching rows form one entry showing the most common genes and DNA. TCRdb, not the original authors, processed these V and J calls. The sample table records hundreds of thousands of distinct CDR3 sequences; about 3.5% of these occur just once. The ten most abundant clones make up around 24% of the sample.

The cysteine opens and the phenylalanine closes a CDR3 of 13 amino acids. The sequence is cut down to CDR3 DNA, 39 bases in frame from base 1. Germline trimming: 4 bases from V, 10 bases from J; junction bases outside gene matches: 6. From a lookup of the germline V gene, CDR1 and CDR2 are SGDLS and YYNGEE. The receptor was derived from a man between 18 and 29 years old who received the YFV17D yellow fever vaccine. The chain was built from TRBV9 and TRBJ2-1, and 9 bases in between align with TRBD1. This material consisted of PBMCs, taken on the day of the yellow fever booster vaccination. The CDR3: CASSFGQGNEQFF. The bases read TGTGCCAGCAGCTTCGGACAGGGGAACGAGCAGTTCTTC.